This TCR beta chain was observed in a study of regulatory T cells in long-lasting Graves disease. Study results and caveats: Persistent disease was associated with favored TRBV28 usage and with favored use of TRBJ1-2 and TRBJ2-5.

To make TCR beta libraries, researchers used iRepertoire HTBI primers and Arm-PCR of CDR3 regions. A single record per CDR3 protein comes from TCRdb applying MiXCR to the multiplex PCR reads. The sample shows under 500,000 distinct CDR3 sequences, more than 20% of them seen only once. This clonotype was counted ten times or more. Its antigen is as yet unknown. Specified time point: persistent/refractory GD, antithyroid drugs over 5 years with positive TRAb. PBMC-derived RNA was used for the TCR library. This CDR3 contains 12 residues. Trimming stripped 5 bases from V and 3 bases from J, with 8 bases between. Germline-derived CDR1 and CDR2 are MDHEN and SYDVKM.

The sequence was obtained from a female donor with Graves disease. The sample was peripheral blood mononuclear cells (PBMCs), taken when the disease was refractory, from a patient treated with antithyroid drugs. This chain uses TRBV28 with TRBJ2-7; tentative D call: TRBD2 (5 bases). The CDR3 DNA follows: TGTGCCAGCAGTGCGGAGGTCTACGAGCAGTACTTC. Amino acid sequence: CASSAEVYEQYF.